Each of the 13 T cell receptor beta chains below was sequenced from the same sample in a study of control samples from healthy donors and cancer patients. Produced via immunoSEQ multiplex PCR; TCRdb's table is partial and in-frame only. The sample lists approximately 70,000 clones; 89% were seen once. The sequenced sample was PBMCs. These receptors were taken from a man aged 60 to 75 with colorectal cancer.

The V gene is TRBV4-1, the J gene TRBJ2-1; 9 positions agree with TRBD2. In germline, CDR1 is MGHRA, CDR2 YSYEKL. The trim removed 2 bases at V and 6 bases at J, leaving 8 bases unmatched. The CDR3 is 16 amino acids. As DNA, the CDR3 is TGCGCCAGCAGCCAATACGGAGCGGGGGGAATCAATGAGCAGTTCTTC. Translated, it gives CASSQYGAGGINEQFF.

V usage is TRBV5-6 and J usage is TRBJ2-7; TRBD2 might be the D (5 bases). The V and J ends lost 2 bases and 1 base respectively, with 13 bases between them. CDR3 length: 15 residues. Germline V gives CDR1 SGHDT, CDR2 YYEEEE. CDR3 protein: CASSFSASPSYEQYF. The DNA for the CDR3 is TGTGCCAGCAGCTTCAGTGCTAGCCCGTCCTACGAGCAGTACTTC.

This rearrangement joins TRBV7-8 to TRBJ2-3; D is tentatively TRBD1 or TRBD2 (6 bases each). The V end was cut by 1 base, the J end by 2 bases, with 13 bases between. This CDR3 is built from 16 residues. Germline loops: CDR1 SGHVS, CDR2 FQNEAQ. DNA of the CDR3: TGTGCCAGCAGCTTAGGGGGGCGGGGTAACACAGATACGCAGTATTTT. Translation: CASSLGGRGNTDTQYF.

The rearrangement joins TRBV19 to TRBJ1-5, with no clear D. The CDR3 runs 14 residues. Looked up from germline, CDR1 is LNHDA and CDR2 is SQIVND (reference sequence). The V end lost 5 bases, the J end lost 2 bases, and 10 bases lay between the germline ends. CDR3 sequence: CASSLRGGNQPQHF. CDR3 bases: TGTGCCAGTAGTCTGCGGGGAGGCAATCAGCCCCAGCATTTT.

This chain connects TRBV28 to TRBJ1-5; unclear D gene. The CDR3 covers 13 residues. V lost 3 bases and J lost 0, with 3 bases in between. Germline V lookup: CDR1 MDHEN, CDR2 SYDVKM. The CDR3 spells CASSLVSNQPQHF. CDR3 nucleotide sequence: TGTGCCAGCAGTTTGGTTAGCAATCAGCCCCAGCATTTT.

This CDR3 is CASSLQGEEDTQYF. CDR3 bases: TGCGCCAGCAGCCTACAGGGAGAGGAAGATACGCAGTATTTT. This chain joins TRBV5-1 and TRBJ2-3, with D possibly matching TRBD1 (6 bases). Trimming shortened V by 4 bases and J by 5 bases, and 14 bases separated the two germline ends. CDR1 is SGHRS and CDR2 is YFSETQ in the germline V gene. The CDR3 is made up of 14 amino acids. Using reference TRBV5-1 and TRBJ2-3 for the parts outside the CDR3, the full variable domain is KAGVTQTPRYLIKTRGQQVTLSCSPISGHRSVSWYQQTPGQGLQFLFEYFSETQRNKGNFPGRFSGRQFSNSRSEMNVSTLELGDSALYLCASSLQGEEDTQYFGPGTRLTVL.

This clone has just a few counts. The CDR3 DNA reads as TGTGCCAGCAGCAGGGGCGGGACGGGGACCAGCACAGATACGCAGTATTTT. It specifies CASSRGGTGTSTDTQYF. The chain uses TRBV7-8 and TRBJ2-3; D may be TRBD2 (6 bases). Germline CDR1 SGHVS, CDR2 FQNEAQ. The CDR3 consists of 17 residues. V lost 5 bases, J lost 0 bases, and 18 bases lay in between.

The chain joins TRBV5-1 to TRBJ2-1, with D perhaps TRBD1 (7 bases). V was cut by 4 bases and J by 3 bases, with 17 bases left in between. Germline V CDR1 and CDR2: SGHRS, YFSETQ. The CDR3 has 16 amino acids. The CDR3 is CASSPRGAEIYNEQFF. The CDR3 DNA is TGCGCCAGCAGCCCCAGGGGGGCGGAGATCTACAATGAGCAGTTCTTC.

The V and J genes are TRBV30 and TRBJ2-3; TRBD2 matches at 9 bases. The germline V gene has CDR1 GTSNPN and CDR2 SVGIG (reference sequence). Trimming at V came to 1 base and at J to 2 bases, leaving 7 bases not matched to a gene. CDR3 length equals 16 residues. CDR3 protein: CAWSGRQRGVTDTQYF. For the CDR3, the DNA is TGTGCCTGGAGTGGGAGGCAGCGGGGGGTCACAGATACGCAGTATTTT.

The V gene is TRBV6-2 or TRBV6-3, the J gene TRBJ1-2; D is perhaps TRBD1 (6 bases). Germline V gene sequence: CDR1 MNHEY, CDR2 SVGEGT. V gave up 5 bases and J gave up 7 bases, with 17 bases separating them. This CDR3 comprises 14 residues. CDR3 bases: TGTGCCAGCAGTCGCGCGGGGGGCAATCGTGGCTACACCTTC. It specifies CASSRAGGNRGYTF.

The V call is TRBV6-5, the J call TRBJ1-6, with D perhaps TRBD1 (6 bases). This CDR3 has 15 residues. Trimming shortened V by 6 bases and J by 4 bases, and 13 bases separated the two germline ends. Per the germline V gene, CDR1 is MNHEY and CDR2 is SVGAGI. The chain's CDR3 is CASSGLQGYNSPLHF. The DNA of the CDR3 is TGTGCCAGCAGCGGGTTACAGGGTTATAATTCACCCCTCCACTTT.

The chain employs TRBV12-5 and TRBJ1-5, with 9 bases lining up with TRBD1. V dropped 7 bases and J dropped 6; count of bases not matched to a gene: 10. CDR3 length equals 15 residues. The germline V gene has CDR1 LGHNT and CDR2 FRNRAP. DNA of the CDR3: TGTGCTAGTGTCACAGGGGGCATAAGCGGTCAGCCCCAGCATTTT. This sequence encodes CASVTGGISGQPQHF.

The CDR3 DNA reads TGTGCCAGCAGCTTAGTAGCGGGGGCCAAGGGTGATACGCAGTATTTT. Translated, it gives CASSLVAGAKGDTQYF. The chain recombines TRBV11-3 with TRBJ2-3, with 9 bases lining up with TRBD2. CDR3 length: 16 amino acids. Germline V gene sequence: CDR1 SGHNT, CDR2 YENEEA. After removal of 1 base from V and 6 bases from J, the junction contained 8 bases not matched to a gene.